This T cell receptor (beta chain) was recovered during a study of cytomegalovirus exposure and HLA in healthy donors. Study conclusions and caveats: In a later analysis, V- and J-gene trimming of beta chains associated with a DCLRE1C missense variant, replicated independently. Previous analysis showed most TCR beta V segments were productive about 87% or about 30% of the time. Analyzed later, association rates of TCRs varied across HLA loci, with DRB1 most and HLA-C fewest. Later analysis reportedly placed an Asian-associated ancestry cluster below the roughly 700-donor mean in N-insertions.

V lost 2 bases, J lost 3 bases, and 2 bases stayed unmatched. CDR1 MRHNA and CDR2 SNTAGT come from the germline V gene. The CDR3 runs 15 residues. In this sample, this clone turned up once. Its target is not known. With 60 Vbeta and 13 Jbeta primers, the PCR was carried out. Repertoires were generated with immunoSEQ multiplex PCR, while TCRdb's copy carries only in-frame clones and drops some. Among roughly 150,000 clones listed, roughly four fifths were seen once. The rearrangement joins TRBV6-4 to TRBJ2-3, with 10 positions matching TRBD1. Sequenced sample: PBMCs. The sequence came from a woman aged 18-29 years in good health and CMV-seronegative. The CDR3 sequence: CASSDGTGATDTQYF. CDR3 DNA: TGTGCCAGCAGTGACGGGACAGGGGCTACAGATACGCAGTATTTT.